This entry concerns a single T cell receptor beta chain. Its specificity is unknown. This entry is derived from a study of shared clonotypes between healthy human individuals. The overall study: The study used three CD4 naive, three CD4 memory, two CD8 naive and one CD8 memory plate per donor. Study-wide results and limits: Since donors were few, the genetic and exposure-history diversity represented was limited. A few donors had 5% to 6.5% of their naive CD4 clonotypes in common.

The assay was immunoSEQ multiplex PCR, and TCRdb's table has in-frame clones only and misses some. The table includes 2 million to 2.5 million clones, just under 95% detected once. V was shortened by 0 bases and J by 8 bases, with 11 bases between the two germline ends. The CDR3 loop spans 14 amino acids. Germline assignment: CDR1 LGHNA and CDR2 YSLEER. The chain uses TRBV4-3 and TRBJ2-4; tentative D call: TRBD2 (6 bases). The receptor was derived from a man aged 18 to 29 in good health. Some clones in this sample may be carry-over from other donors' samples. Sequences were obtained from naive CD4+ T cells from PBMCs. Subset meaning: CD45RA+ positively selected. CDR3 nucleotides: TGCGCCAGCAGCCAAGATTGGAGGGGAGACATTCAGTACTTC. This codes for CASSQDWRGDIQYF.